This T cell receptor (beta chain) emerged from a study of CD8 T cells in Susac syndrome. The V end was cut by 6 bases, the J end by 6 bases, with 20 bases between. The V gene's germline CDR1 is DFQATT and CDR2 SNEGSKA (reference sequence). This CDR3 contains 15 residues. Blood CD8+ and CD4+ T cells underwent high-throughput TCR beta sequencing. Negative isolation was used for CD8+ and CD4+ T cells, and FACS enrichment was applied to TEMRA cells. It was with random hexamers that about 0.45 to 1 ug RNA was reverse transcribed. Amplification of the TCR beta CDR3 was carried out by immunoSEQ multiplex PCR, which spanned a total of 54 Vbeta and 13 Jbeta segments. One entry per CDR3 protein results from TCRdb running MiXCR on the immunoSEQ multiplex PCR reads. The sample lists some 99,000 distinct CDR3 sequences; just under 95% were seen once.

The sample was CD4+ T cells from PBMCs. The chain links TRBV20-1 to TRBJ1-4; tentatively, D is TRBD1 (5 bases). The TCR comes from a human donor with Susac syndrome. CDR3 nucleotides: TGCAGTGCAGACCCCCGAGAGGTGGGGGATGAAAAACTGTTTTTT. Translation gives CSADPREVGDEKLFF.